A selection of T cell receptor beta chains follows, all from one sample in a study of cytomegalovirus exposure and HLA in healthy donors. Assay used: immunoSEQ multiplex PCR; TCRdb lists only in-frame clones, some missing. The sample has 100,000 to 150,000 clones; about 80% are singletons. Sequencing used PBMCs. The receptors shown here come from a woman aged 45-59 years in good health and CMV-seronegative. Both conserved end residues are part of each CDR3. The order of the fields is CDR3 length, J gene, V gene, CDR3 protein.

length: 14
J: TRBJ2-2
V: TRBV19
CDR3: CASSGTVNTGELFF

length: 15
J: TRBJ2-3
V: TRBV7-3
CDR3: CASSLFGGGTDTQYF

length: 14
J: TRBJ2-1
V: TRBV4-3
CDR3: CASSPTGIPNEQFF

length: 15
J: TRBJ2-3
V: TRBV6-4
CDR3: CASSSTAGASDTQYF

length: 14
J: TRBJ1-1
V: TRBV28
CDR3: CASSLPGVRTEAFF

length: 15
J: TRBJ1-1
V: TRBV15
CDR3: CATSTRQGIVLGAFF

length: 16
J: TRBJ2-7
V: TRBV7-8
CDR3: CASSITGTGVPYEQYF

length: 15
J: TRBJ2-5
V: TRBV6-5
CDR3: CASSLRGDRLETQYF

length: 17
J: TRBJ2-4
V: TRBV19
CDR3: CASSTPGLAESKNIQYF

length: 14
J: TRBJ1-1
V: TRBV6-6
CDR3: CASSYNPGNTEAFF